The 2 T cell receptor beta chains in this list originate from one sample, sequenced in a study of cytomegalovirus exposure and HLA in healthy donors. Primers for the PCR totalled 60 Vbeta and 13 Jbeta. Sequencing used immunoSEQ multiplex PCR; TCRdb keeps in-frame clones, though not all of them. Among 100,000 to 150,000 clones listed, roughly 74% were seen once. The sample taken for sequencing was PBMCs. The receptors here all came from a man aged 35-49 years in good health and CMV-seronegative.

The rearrangement uses TRBV7-9 and TRBJ2-6, with no clear D. Trimming removed 5 bases at V and 0 bases at J, with 8 bases between. Germline CDR1 SEHNR, CDR2 FQNEAQ (reference sequence). The CDR3 has 15 amino acids. The CDR3 region is CASSPSGSGANVLTF. The CDR3 coding sequence is TGTGCCAGCAGCCCCTCAGGCTCTGGGGCCAACGTCCTGACTTTC. The entire variable domain, with the rest obtained from reference TRBV7-9 and TRBJ2-6, is as follows: DTGVSQNPRHKITKRGQNVTFRCDPISEHNRLYWYRQTLGQGPEFLTYFQNEAQLEKSRLLSDRFSAERPKGSFSTLEIQRTEQGDSAMYLCASSPSGSGANVLTFGAGSRLTVL.

This chain connects TRBV28 to TRBJ2-2; tentative D call: TRBD1 (5 bases). V was clipped by 7 bases and J by 1 base, with 16 bases between them. This CDR3 has 16 amino acids. CDR1 and CDR2 (germline): MDHEN, SYDVKM. CDR3 sequence: CASTQGVLGNTGELFF. The CDR3 nucleotides are TGTGCCAGCACCCAAGGGGTTCTAGGGAACACCGGGGAGCTGTTTTTT.